These 16 T cell receptor beta chains were sequenced from one sample in a study of blood T cell repertoires in COVID-19. The protocol was immunoSEQ multiplex PCR, while the TCRdb copy is restricted to in-frame clones and leaves out a portion. The sample consists of hundreds of thousands of clones, 80% to 85% of them appearing once. Sequenced: peripheral blood. The source of these receptors is a woman older than 75 with active or convalescent COVID-19.

The chain joins TRBV5-1 to TRBJ1-3, with D unresolved. The V and J ends lost 4 bases and 1 base respectively, with 12 bases between them. The CDR3 is made up of 15 amino acids. The germline V gene has CDR1 SGHRS and CDR2 YFSETQ. CDR3 residues: CASSRDVGSGNTIYF. The CDR3 nucleotides read TGCGCCAGCAGCCGTGATGTCGGGTCTGGAAACACCATATATTTT.

This clone was detected only once. The rearrangement uses TRBV7-2 and TRBJ2-7; TRBD2 agrees at 8 bases. V lost 5 bases, J lost 2 bases, and 2 bases stayed unmatched. Germline CDR1 SGHTA, CDR2 FQGNSA. This CDR3 contains 13 residues. The CDR3 is CASSRAGAYEQYF. The CDR3 nucleotides are TGTGCCAGCAGCAGAGCGGGAGCCTACGAGCAGTACTTC.

This clone was recorded a few times. The chain uses TRBV5-4 and TRBJ2-7; tentative D call: TRBD1 (5 bases). Trimming shortened V by 0 bases and J by 4 bases, and 14 bases separated the two germline ends. CDR3 length: 15 amino acids. CDR1 and CDR2 (germline): SGHNT, YYREEE (reference sequence). CDR3 amino acids: CASSLGWQGPYEQYF. CDR3 coding DNA: TGTGCCAGCAGCTTGGGGTGGCAGGGCCCGTACGAGCAGTACTTC.

The chain uses TRBV9 and TRBJ2-1; 10 positions match TRBD2. V lost 1 base, J lost 5 bases, and 21 bases stayed unmatched. The CDR3 sequence is 21 residues long. The germline gives CDR1 SGDLS, CDR2 YYNGEE. The CDR3 protein is CASSVSGGRASGSPRDNEQFF. CDR3 DNA sequence: TGTGCCAGCAGCGTATCCGGAGGTAGGGCTAGCGGGAGCCCGCGGGACAATGAGCAGTTCTTC.

The chain combines TRBV6-2 or TRBV6-3 with TRBJ1-3; D remains ambiguous. The CDR3 has 16 residues. Trimming cost V 5 bases and J 0 bases, with 14 bases left between them. Germline V CDR1 and CDR2: MNHEY, SVGEGT. Here the CDR3 reads CASSGKGGGSGNTIYF. The CDR3 region has the DNA TGTGCCAGCAGTGGAAAAGGTGGCGGCTCTGGAAACACCATATATTTT.

V and J are TRBV28 and TRBJ2-7, with 10 bases fitting TRBD1. With 7 bases clipped from V and 7 bases from J, the junction kept 13 bases outside the gene matches. Per germline, CDR1 MDHEN and CDR2 SYDVKM. The CDR3 runs 15 residues. This CDR3 reads CASTVPGQGFEEQYF. The CDR3 nucleotides read TGTGCCAGCACCGTCCCGGGACAGGGGTTTGAAGAGCAGTACTTC.

The rearrangement joins TRBV9 to TRBJ2-1; 12 bases line up with TRBD2. This CDR3 spans 19 amino acids. Germline values: CDR1 SGDLS, CDR2 YYNGEE. Unmatched junction bases numbered 13, after V lost 3 bases and J lost 3 bases. As DNA, the CDR3 is TGTGCCAGCAGCGCCCCCCGCATTACTAGCGGGGGGAACTACAATGAGCAGTTCTTC. This codes for CASSAPRITSGGNYNEQFF.

This clone was found once. The J gene is TRBJ1-5, the V gene TRBV9; possibly TRBD1 for D (6 bases). V was shortened by 4 bases and J by 4 bases, with 15 bases between the two germline ends. The germline CDR1 and CDR2 sequences are SGDLS and YYNGEE. This CDR3 has 15 residues. CDR3 sequence: CASSTTGTQNQPQHF. The CDR3 region has the DNA TGTGCCAGCAGCACCACCGGGACACAAAATCAGCCCCAGCATTTT. Drawing the rest from reference TRBV9 and TRBJ1-5, the complete variable domain is DSGVTQTPKHLITATGQRVTLRCSPRSGDLSVYWYQQSLDQGLQFLIQYYNGEERAKGNILERFSAQQFPDLHSELNLSSLELGDSALYFCASSTTGTQNQPQHFGDGTRLSIL.

This clone was detected only a few times. CDR3 protein: CASSLPGQPQHF. The CDR3 nucleotides are TGTGCCAGCAGCCTCCCGGGACAGCCCCAGCATTTT. This rearrangement joins TRBV6-5 to TRBJ1-5; no definite D call. CDR3 size: 12 residues. Germline CDR1 is MNHEY and CDR2 is SVGAGI. Trimming took 6 bases from V and 7 from J, leaving 10 bases between them.

This chain connects TRBV10-3 to TRBJ1-4; D gene unclear. From germline, CDR1 is ENHRY and CDR2 SYGVKD. The CDR3 is 16 amino acids. The germline V and J ends were trimmed by 3 bases and 7 bases, with 18 bases remaining between them. The chain's CDR3 is CAISDPANPSGEKLFF. In DNA, the CDR3 is TGTGCCATCAGTGATCCCGCGAACCCTAGCGGTGAAAAACTGTTTTTT.

The chain uses TRBV2 and TRBJ2-5; tentatively, D is TRBD2 (5 bases). This CDR3 comprises 14 residues. V shed 8 bases and J shed 5 bases, with 18 bases lying between them. The germline V gene encodes CDR1 SNHLY and CDR2 FYNNEI. The CDR3 DNA follows: TGTGCCAGCTCGATGGTCGGGGTAGGGGAGACCCAGTACTTC. This gives the protein CASSMVGVGETQYF.

V gene TRBV6-1 combines with J gene TRBJ1-1; 7 positions match TRBD1. Germline CDR1 is MNHNS and CDR2 is SASEGT. The trim removed 4 bases at V and 3 bases at J, leaving 11 bases unmatched. CDR3 size: 16 residues. This CDR3 is CASSAHRQGWYTEAFF. As DNA, the CDR3 is TGTGCCAGCAGTGCCCATCGACAGGGTTGGTACACTGAAGCTTTCTTT.

This chain uses TRBV5-1 with TRBJ1-3; D call uncertain. The ends were cut back, 2 bases at V and 2 bases at J, with 11 bases in the middle. The CDR3 is 15 amino acids. Germline lookup yields CDR1 SGHRS and CDR2 YFSETQ. CDR3 DNA: TGCGCCAGCAGCTTTTCCGGGTCCACTGGAAACACCATATATTTT. It translates to CASSFSGSTGNTIYF.

This clone was detected only once. The V gene is TRBV7-3, the J gene TRBJ2-3; 10 positions match TRBD2. Germline CDR1 is SGHTA and CDR2 is FQGTGA. This CDR3 has 17 residues. Trimming took 6 bases from V and 1 from J; bases not matched to a gene: 10. In DNA form, the CDR3 reads TGTGCCAGCAGTACTGGGGGTCTAGCGGGAGGCACAGATACGCAGTATTTT. Amino acid sequence: CASSTGGLAGGTDTQYF.

CDR3 protein: CASSFRREESEQFF. CDR3 nucleotide sequence: TGTGCCAGCAGCTTTCGGCGGGAGGAGAGTGAGCAGTTCTTC. V gene TRBV7-2 combines with J gene TRBJ2-1; 8 bases match TRBD2. Germline CDR1 SGHTA, CDR2 FQGNSA. CDR3 size: 14 residues. J gave up 9 bases and V 3 bases, and 7 bases lay outside the gene matches.

The genes are TRBV7-6 and TRBJ2-2; 7 nucleotides line up with TRBD2. The trim removed 8 bases at V and 5 bases at J, leaving 11 bases unmatched. The CDR3 sequence is 15 residues long. Germline V lookup: CDR1 SGHVS, CDR2 FNYEAQ. The CDR3 protein is CASLKGPGGTGELFF. For the CDR3, the DNA is TGTGCCAGCTTGAAAGGGCCCGGGGGGACCGGGGAGCTGTTTTTT.